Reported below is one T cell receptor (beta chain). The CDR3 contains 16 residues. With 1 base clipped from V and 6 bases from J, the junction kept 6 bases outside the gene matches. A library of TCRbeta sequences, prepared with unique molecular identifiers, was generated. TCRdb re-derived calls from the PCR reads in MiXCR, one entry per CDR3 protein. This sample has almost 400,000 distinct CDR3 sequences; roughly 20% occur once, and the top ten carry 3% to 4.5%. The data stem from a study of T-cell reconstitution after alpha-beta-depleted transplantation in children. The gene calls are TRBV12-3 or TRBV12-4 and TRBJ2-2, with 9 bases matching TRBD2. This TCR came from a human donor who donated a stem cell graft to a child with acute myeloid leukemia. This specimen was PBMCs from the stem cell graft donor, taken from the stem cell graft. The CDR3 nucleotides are TGTGCCAGCAGTTTAGACAGGGCGGGAGGGCCCGGGGAGCTGTTTTTT. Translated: CASSLDRAGGPGELFF.